Described below is a single T cell receptor (beta chain) sequence and its context. Its antigen is unidentified. This specimen belongs to a study of T-cell memory formation after mild COVID-19. Points from the study as a whole: Detection of some responders pre-infection suggested pre-existing cross-reactive memory T cells participated.

Constant-segment primers and 5'RACE yielded cDNA libraries for TCR alpha and TCR beta, each carrying sample barcodes and UMIs. TCRdb ran MiXCR on the 5' RACE reads and lists one entry per CDR3 protein. The sample records 350,000 to 450,000 distinct CDR3 sequences, roughly 26% being singletons. The ends lost 8 bases at V and 7 bases at J; junction bases unmatched: 7. Germline CDR1 and CDR2: SGHVS and FQNEAQ. This CDR3 is built from 13 residues. The chain is built from TRBV7-8 and TRBJ2-2; 7 nucleotides align to TRBD2. The source material was PBMCs or a T cell subset sorted from them (not recorded which). The TCR sequence derives from an adult woman who had mild COVID-19 (a few samples of this study predate the infection). Cell type and time point are not known. The CDR3 sequence: CASLRLAGGELFF. Here the CDR3 DNA reads TGTGCCAGCCTTCGACTAGCTGGCGGGGAGCTGTTTTTT.